This TCR beta chain was sequenced for a study of T cells in Graves' hyperthyroidism and ophthalmopathy. Findings and limits, study-wide: Most expanded thyroid clonotypes above 0.001 recurred in blood.

The sample holds many counts of this clonotype. Its antigen is not known. RNA transcripts provided the source from which TCR beta CDR3 regions were amplified. During a first-round RT-PCR of the TCR CDR3, the HTBI primer set was used. TCRdb itself ran the multiplex PCR reads through MiXCR, one entry per CDR3 protein. The repertoire holds 400,000 to 550,000 distinct CDR3 sequences, with around a quarter as singletons. The germline V gene encodes CDR1 MNHEY and CDR2 SMNVEV (reference sequence). The ends were cut back, 1 base at V and 3 bases at J, with 3 bases in the middle. The CDR3 loop spans 12 amino acids.

The source of this sequence is a woman younger than 45 with Graves' ophthalmopathy. Sequenced input: blood. V gene TRBV27 combines with J gene TRBJ2-5; no clear D. The CDR3 here is CASSLYEETQYF. CDR3 bases: TGTGCCAGCAGTTTATATGAAGAGACCCAGTACTTC.